In this sample, the clone carrying this TCR beta chain turned up a few times. The sample is drawn from a study of blood T cell repertoires in COVID-19. The data were produced by immunoSEQ multiplex PCR, yet TCRdb's version contains in-frame clones alone and is incomplete. The sample consists of 250,000 to 300,000 clones, more than 75% of them appearing once. V gave up 0 bases and J gave up 8 bases; unmatched junction bases: 9. In germline, CDR1 is SGHRS, CDR2 YFSETQ. The CDR3 spans 15 residues. The source of this sequence is an older woman in a cohort exposed to, infected with or recovered from COVID-19 (not recorded which). The rearrangement uses TRBV5-1 and TRBJ1-2, with 8 bases fitting TRBD1. The sequencing input was PBMCs or T cells enriched from blood (not recorded which). As DNA, the CDR3 is TGCGCCAGCAGCTTGGCTGGACAGGGATATGGAGGCTACACCTTC. It translates to CASSLAGQGYGGYTF.